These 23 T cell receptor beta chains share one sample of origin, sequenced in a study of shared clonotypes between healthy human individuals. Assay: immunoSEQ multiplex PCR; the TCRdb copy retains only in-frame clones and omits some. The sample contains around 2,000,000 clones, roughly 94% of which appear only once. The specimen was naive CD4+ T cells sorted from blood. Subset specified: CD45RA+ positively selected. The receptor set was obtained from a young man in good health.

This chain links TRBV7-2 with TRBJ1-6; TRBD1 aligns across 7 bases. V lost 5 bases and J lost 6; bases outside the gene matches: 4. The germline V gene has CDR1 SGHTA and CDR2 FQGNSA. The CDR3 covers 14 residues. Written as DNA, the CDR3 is TGTGCCAGCAGCCTAGGGGACAGTAATTCACCCCTCCACTTT. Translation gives CASSLGDSNSPLHF.

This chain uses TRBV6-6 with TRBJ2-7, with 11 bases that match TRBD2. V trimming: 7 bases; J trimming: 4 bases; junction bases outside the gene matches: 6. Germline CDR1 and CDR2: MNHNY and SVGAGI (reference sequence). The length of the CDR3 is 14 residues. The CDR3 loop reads CASNPTSGSYEQYF. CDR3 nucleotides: TGTGCCAGCAACCCAACTAGCGGGAGTTACGAGCAGTACTTC.

Here the CDR3 reads CAINGQTNSPLHF. The CDR3 DNA reads as TGTGCCATCAATGGACAGACCAATTCACCCCTCCACTTT. The rearrangement uses TRBV10-3 and TRBJ1-6; possibly TRBD1 for D (6 bases). V lost 7 bases and J lost 7, with 11 bases in between. This CDR3 is 13 amino acids long. Germline V gives CDR1 ENHRY, CDR2 SYGVKD.

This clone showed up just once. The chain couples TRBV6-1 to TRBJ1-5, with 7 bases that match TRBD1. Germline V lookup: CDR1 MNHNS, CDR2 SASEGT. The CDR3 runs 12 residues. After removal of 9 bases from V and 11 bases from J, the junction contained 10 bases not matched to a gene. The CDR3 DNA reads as TGTGCCAGTAGTATGATCGACAGGGCCCAGCATTTT. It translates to CASSMIDRAQHF.

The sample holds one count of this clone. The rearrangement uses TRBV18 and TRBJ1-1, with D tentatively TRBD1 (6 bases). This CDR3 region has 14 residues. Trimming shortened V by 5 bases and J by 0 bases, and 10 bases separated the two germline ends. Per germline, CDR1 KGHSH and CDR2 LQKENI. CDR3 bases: TGTGCCAGCTCAGAAACAGGGTTGAACACTGAAGCTTTCTTT. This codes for CASSETGLNTEAFF.

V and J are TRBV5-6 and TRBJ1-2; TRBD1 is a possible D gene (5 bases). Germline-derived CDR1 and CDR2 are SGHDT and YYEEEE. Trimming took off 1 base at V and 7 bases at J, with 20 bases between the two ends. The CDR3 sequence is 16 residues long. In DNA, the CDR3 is TGTGCCAGCAGCTTGTCCAGGGTTTTAACCCTCTTTGGCTACACCTTC. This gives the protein CASSLSRVLTLFGYTF. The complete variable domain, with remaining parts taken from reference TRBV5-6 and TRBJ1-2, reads DAGVTQSPTHLIKTRGQQVTLRCSPKSGHDTVSWYQQALGQGPQFIFQYYEEEERQRGNFPDRFSGHQFPNYSSELNVNALLLGDSALYLCASSLSRVLTLFGYTFGSGTRLTVV.

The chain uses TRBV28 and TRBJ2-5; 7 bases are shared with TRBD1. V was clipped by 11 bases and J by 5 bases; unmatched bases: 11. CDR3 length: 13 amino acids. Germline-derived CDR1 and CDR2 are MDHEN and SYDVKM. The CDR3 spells CAAKERGQETQYF. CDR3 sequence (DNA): TGTGCCGCGAAGGAGAGGGGACAGGAGACCCAGTACTTC.

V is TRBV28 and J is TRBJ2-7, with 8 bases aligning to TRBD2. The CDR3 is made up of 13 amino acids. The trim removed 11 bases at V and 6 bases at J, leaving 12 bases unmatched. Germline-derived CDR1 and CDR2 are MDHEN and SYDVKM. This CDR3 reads CAFGGGLPSEQYF. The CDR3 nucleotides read TGTGCCTTTGGCGGGGGGCTCCCGTCCGAGCAGTACTTC.

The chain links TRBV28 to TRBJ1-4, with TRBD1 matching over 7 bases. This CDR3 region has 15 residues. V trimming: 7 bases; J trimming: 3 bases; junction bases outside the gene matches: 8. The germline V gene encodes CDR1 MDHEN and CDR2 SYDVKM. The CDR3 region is CASKRGLESNEKLFF. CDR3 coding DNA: TGTGCCAGCAAGAGGGGGCTCGAGTCTAATGAAAAACTGTTTTTT.

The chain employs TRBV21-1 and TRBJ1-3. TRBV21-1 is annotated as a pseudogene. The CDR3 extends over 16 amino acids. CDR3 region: CASSDHMESGRNTIYF. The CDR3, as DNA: TGTGCCAGCAGCGACCATATGGAGTCAGGACGAAACACCATATATTTT.

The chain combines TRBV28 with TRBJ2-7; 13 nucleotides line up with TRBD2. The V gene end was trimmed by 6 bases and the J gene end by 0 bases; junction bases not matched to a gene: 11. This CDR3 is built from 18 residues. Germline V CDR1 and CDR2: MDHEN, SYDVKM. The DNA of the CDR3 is TGTGCCAGCAGAGGCTATCTTGGGACTAGCGGGATCTCCTACGAGCAGTACTTC. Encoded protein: CASRGYLGTSGISYEQYF.

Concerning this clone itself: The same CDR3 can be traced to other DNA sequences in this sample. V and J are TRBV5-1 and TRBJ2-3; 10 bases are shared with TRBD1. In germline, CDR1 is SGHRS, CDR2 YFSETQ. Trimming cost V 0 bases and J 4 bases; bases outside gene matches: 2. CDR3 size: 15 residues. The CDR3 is CASSLGQGAPDTQYF. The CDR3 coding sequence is TGCGCCAGCAGCTTGGGACAGGGGGCCCCAGATACGCAGTATTTT. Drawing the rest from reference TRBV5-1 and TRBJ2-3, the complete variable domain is KAGVTQTPRYLIKTRGQQVTLSCSPISGHRSVSWYQQTPGQGLQFLFEYFSETQRNKGNFPGRFSGRQFSNSRSEMNVSTLELGDSALYLCASSLGQGAPDTQYFGPGTRLTVL.

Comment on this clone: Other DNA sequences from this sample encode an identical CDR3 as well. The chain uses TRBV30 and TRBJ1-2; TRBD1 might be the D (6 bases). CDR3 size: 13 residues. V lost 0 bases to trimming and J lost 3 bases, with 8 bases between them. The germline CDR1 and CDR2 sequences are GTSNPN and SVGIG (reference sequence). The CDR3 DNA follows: TGTGCCTGGAGTGTGAGGGGGGACTATGGCTACACCTTC. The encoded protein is CAWSVRGDYGYTF. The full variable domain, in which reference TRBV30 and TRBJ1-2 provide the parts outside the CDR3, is SQTIHQWPATLVQPVGSPLSLECTVEGTSNPNLYWYRQAAGRGLQLLFYSVGIGQISSEVPQNLSASRPQDRQFILSSKKLLLSDSGFYLCAWSVRGDYGYTFGSGTRLTVV.

The DNA for the CDR3 is TGCAGCGTTCGGGCTAGCGGGGGACTTTCCTCCTACGAGCAGTACTTC. It codes for CSVRASGGLSSYEQYF. The gene calls are TRBV29-1 and TRBJ2-7; 10 nucleotides agree with TRBD2. The CDR3 consists of 16 residues. Germline-derived CDR1 and CDR2 are SQVTM and ANQGSEA. Trimming at V came to 5 bases and at J to 0 bases, leaving 10 bases not matched to a gene.

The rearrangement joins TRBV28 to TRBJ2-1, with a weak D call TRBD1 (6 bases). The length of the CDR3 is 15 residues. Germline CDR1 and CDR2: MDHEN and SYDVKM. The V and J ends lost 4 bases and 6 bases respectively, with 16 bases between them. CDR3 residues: CASSSAAGVLNEQFF. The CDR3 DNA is TGTGCCAGCAGTTCAGCGGCAGGGGTCCTCAATGAGCAGTTCTTC.

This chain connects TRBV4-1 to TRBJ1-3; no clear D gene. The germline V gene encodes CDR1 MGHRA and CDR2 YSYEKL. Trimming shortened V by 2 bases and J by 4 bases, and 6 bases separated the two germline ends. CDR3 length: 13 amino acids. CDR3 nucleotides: TGCGCCAGCAGCCAAAACAGCGGAAACACCATATATTTT. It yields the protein CASSQNSGNTIYF.

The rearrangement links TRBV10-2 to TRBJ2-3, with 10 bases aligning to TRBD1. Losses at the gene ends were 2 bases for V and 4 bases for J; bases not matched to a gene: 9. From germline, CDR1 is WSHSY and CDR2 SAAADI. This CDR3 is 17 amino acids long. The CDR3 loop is CASSEARDRGRADTQYF. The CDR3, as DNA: TGCGCCAGCAGTGAGGCCCGGGACAGGGGAAGGGCAGATACGCAGTATTTT.

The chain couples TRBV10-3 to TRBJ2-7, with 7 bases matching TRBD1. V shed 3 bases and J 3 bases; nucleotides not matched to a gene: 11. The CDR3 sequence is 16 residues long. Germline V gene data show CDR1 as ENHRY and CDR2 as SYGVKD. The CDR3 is CAISESVPGTVYEQYF. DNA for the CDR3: TGTGCCATCAGTGAATCGGTTCCCGGGACAGTCTACGAGCAGTACTTC.

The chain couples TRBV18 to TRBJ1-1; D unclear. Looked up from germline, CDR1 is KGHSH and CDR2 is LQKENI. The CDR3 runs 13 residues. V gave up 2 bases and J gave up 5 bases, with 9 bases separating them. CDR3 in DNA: TGTGCCAGCTCACCAAAGGAGAGGACTGAAGCTTTCTTT. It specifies CASSPKERTEAFF.

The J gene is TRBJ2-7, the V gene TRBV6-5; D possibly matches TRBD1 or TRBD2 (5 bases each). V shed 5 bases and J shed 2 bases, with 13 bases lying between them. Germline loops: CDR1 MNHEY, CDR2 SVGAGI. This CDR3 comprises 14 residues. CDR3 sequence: CASSRSRDPYEQYF. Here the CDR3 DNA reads TGTGCCAGCAGTCGTTCTAGGGACCCCTACGAGCAGTACTTC.

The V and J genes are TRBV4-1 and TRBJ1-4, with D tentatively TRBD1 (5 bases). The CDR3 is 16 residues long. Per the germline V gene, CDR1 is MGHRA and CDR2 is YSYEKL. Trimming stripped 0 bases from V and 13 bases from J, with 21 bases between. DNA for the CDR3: TGCGCCAGCAGCCAAGAGGGTGGGACCTCCGTCCTCGGACTGTTTTTT. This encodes CASSQEGGTSVLGLFF.

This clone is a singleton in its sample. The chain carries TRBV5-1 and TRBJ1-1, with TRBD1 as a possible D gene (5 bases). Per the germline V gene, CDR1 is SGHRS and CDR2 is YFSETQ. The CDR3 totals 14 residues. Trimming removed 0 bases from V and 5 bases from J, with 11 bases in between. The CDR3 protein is CASSLGGWGTEAFF. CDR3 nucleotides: TGCGCCAGCAGCTTGGGAGGCTGGGGGACTGAAGCTTTCTTT.

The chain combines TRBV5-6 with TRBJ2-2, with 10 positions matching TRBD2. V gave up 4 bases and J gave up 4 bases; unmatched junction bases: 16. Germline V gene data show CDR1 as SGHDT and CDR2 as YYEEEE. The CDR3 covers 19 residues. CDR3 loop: CASSPNGGIAGGGTGELFF. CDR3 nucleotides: TGTGCCAGCAGCCCGAACGGGGGAATAGCGGGAGGCGGCACCGGGGAGCTGTTTTTT.